This T cell receptor (beta chain) was profiled in a study of beta chain features in type 1 diabetes. Regarding the study as a whole: Significant though moderate, a shortening of TCRB CDR3s appeared in all four CD4+ subsets of Type 1 diabetes patients.

The whole isolated RNA underwent reverse transcription, so sequencing captured expressed TCRB transcripts. Libraries were prepared by immunoSEQ multiplex PCR; TCRdb keeps only in-frame clonotypes and omits some of them. The sample holds roughly 220,000 clones, 16% seen once. To note about this clone: Its antigen is undetermined.

This CDR3 region has 12 residues. Germline V lookup: CDR1 MDHEN, CDR2 SYDVKM. With 7 bases removed from V and 5 bases from J, the gap between germline ends came to 11 bases. The chain recombines TRBV28 with TRBJ2-5; unclear D gene. The sequencing input was naive CD4+ T cells from blood. This TCR derives from a man aged 25-45 years with type 1 diabetes. CDR3 sequence reads: CASNPSVETQYF. The CDR3 DNA is TGTGCCAGCAACCCTAGTGTGGAGACCCAGTACTTC.